The rows below give T cell receptor beta chains drawn from one sample of a study of OX40 agonist ivuxolimab in advanced cancers. Produced via immunoSEQ multiplex PCR; TCRdb's table is partial and in-frame only. The sample shows fewer than 90,000 clones, approximately 90% of them seen only once. Sequencing was performed on CD4+ or CD8+ T cells sorted from blood, taken in a trial of the OX40 agonist ivuxolimab. Receptors originate from an adult with an advanced solid tumor such as melanoma, head and neck, liver or kidney cancer. Both conserved end residues are part of each CDR3. D genes are given only for firm matches. Not all rows give a size; the values are once, few, many and, for expanded clones, a class.

CDR3 length	J gene	D gene	clone size	V gene	CDR3 DNA	CDR3 protein
13	TRBJ2-6	.	.	TRBV5-6	TGTGCCAGCAGCTCCCCTGGGGCCAACGTCCTGACTTTC	CASSSPGANVLTF
16	TRBJ2-5	.	.	TRBV5-1	TGCGCCAGCAGCTTGGAGGGGAATAACGGACAAGAGACCCAGTACTTC	CASSLEGNNGQETQYF
13	TRBJ1-6	.	few	TRBV2	TGTGCCAGCAGGGGAGGGGGGAATTCACCCCTCCACTTT	CASRGGGNSPLHF
15	TRBJ1-4	.	.	TRBV11-1	TGTGCCAGCAGCCCAGCCGAGGGGAATAATGAAAAACTGTTTTTT	CASSPAEGNNEKLFF
14	TRBJ1-3	.	.	TRBV19	TGTGCCAGTAGAGACGGCGGGAGTGGAAACACCATATATTTT	CASRDGGSGNTIYF
15	TRBJ1-4	TRBD1	once	TRBV28	TGTGCCAGCAGCTCTCAGAGGGGACAGGGAGCCAAACTGTTTTTT	CASSSQRGQGAKLFF
14	TRBJ1-3	.	.	TRBV28	TGTGCCAGCAGGGAGACAGGCGGCGGAAACACCATATATTTT	CASRETGGGNTIYF
13	TRBJ2-5	TRBD2	.	TRBV5-1	TGCGCCAGCAGCACCGGGACTAGCGAGACCCAGTACTTC	CASSTGTSETQYF
17	TRBJ2-3	.	.	TRBV7-3	TGTGCCAGCAGCTTAAGGGGGATTACGGTAGCCTCAGATACGCAGTATTTT	CASSLRGITVASDTQYF
15	TRBJ2-7	.	.	TRBV6-5	TGTGCCAGCAGTGGGCGACAGATGGTGTCCTACGAGCAGTACTTC	CASSGRQMVSYEQYF
14	TRBJ1-6	.	.	TRBV2	TGTGCCAGCAGTGTGGGGAGAGGGGATTCACCCCTCCACTTT	CASSVGRGDSPLHF
15	TRBJ1-5	TRBD1	.	TRBV11-2	TGTGCCAGCAGCCCGACAGGGGTTGGCAATCAGCCCCAGCATTTT	CASSPTGVGNQPQHF
15	TRBJ2-2	.	.	TRBV5-1	TGCGCCAGCAGCTTGGATAACAGGTCTTCCGGGGAGCTGTTTTTT	CASSLDNRSSGELFF
16	TRBJ1-1	.	.	TRBV14	TGTGCCAGCAGCCAAGAAGACAAGGGAATGAACACTGAAGCTTTCTTT	CASSQEDKGMNTEAFF
14	TRBJ2-3	.	.	TRBV4-1	TGCGCCAGCAGCCCACAGGGTTGGGCAGATACGCAGTATTTT	CASSPQGWADTQYF
17	TRBJ2-1	TRBD2	.	TRBV18	TGTGCCAGCTCACCACCGGGACTAGCGGGGGGCCTCAATGAGCAGTTCTTC	CASSPPGLAGGLNEQFF
14	TRBJ2-7	.	.	TRBV5-1	TGCGCCAGCAGCTTGGTTCAGGGATGGAACGAGCAGTACTTC	CASSLVQGWNEQYF
14	TRBJ1-2	TRBD1	.	TRBV5-5	TGTGCCAGCACCGGAGCAGGGGGCGCATATGGCTACACCTTC	CASTGAGGAYGYTF
17	TRBJ1-6	.	few	TRBV2	TGTGCCAGCAGTGATGGGACTTCCAGCTCCTATAATTCACCCCTCCACTTT	CASSDGTSSSYNSPLHF
17	TRBJ2-2	.	.	TRBV6-1	TGTGCCAGCAGTGTGGGGTTAGCAGCTAAGAACACCGGGGAGCTGTTTTTT	CASSVGLAAKNTGELFF
15	TRBJ2-1	TRBD2	.	TRBV9	TGTGCCAGCAGCTCCCGACTAGCGGGGGATGGTGAGCAGTTCTTC	CASSSRLAGDGEQFF
16	TRBJ1-5	TRBD1	.	TRBV7-2	TGTGCCAGCAGCTTAGGGACAGGAGTTAGCAATCAGCCCCAGCATTTT	CASSLGTGVSNQPQHF
12	TRBJ1-1	.	once	TRBV6-1	TGTGCCAGCAGTGTTCAGGGGAGAAGGGCTTTCTTT	CASSVQGRRAFF
18	TRBJ2-7	TRBD2	.	TRBV9	TGTGCCAGCAGCATAGGGACTAGCGGGAGGGCGAAGGTCTACGAGCAGTACTTC	CASSIGTSGRAKVYEQYF
14	TRBJ1-5	.	once	TRBV6-5	TGTGCCAGCAGTTACTCCGAGGGGTATCAGCCCCAGCATTTT	CASSYSEGYQPQHF
12	TRBJ1-5	.	.	TRBV29-1	TGCAGCGTTGGGGGGATCAATCAGCCCCAGCATTTT	CSVGGINQPQHF
15	TRBJ1-2	TRBD1	.	TRBV28	TGTGCCAGCAGTTATTTGACAGGGGAGTCACCTGGCTACACCTTC	CASSYLTGESPGYTF
15	TRBJ2-3	.	.	TRBV7-3	TGTGCCAGCAGCTTAACCAAGCACCCCACAGATACGCAGTATTTT	CASSLTKHPTDTQYF
14	TRBJ1-1	.	.	TRBV6-5	TGTGCCAGCAGTCGGGCCGGGACCTTTGACGAAGCTTTCTTT	CASSRAGTFDEAFF
15	TRBJ1-1	.	.	TRBV7-3	TGTGCCAGCAGCTTAAGGGGGACAACGAACACTGAAGCTTTCTTT	CASSLRGTTNTEAFF
16	TRBJ2-1	.	few	TRBV4-2	TGTGCCAGCAGCCAATCCGGGACCTTCCCCTACAATGAGCAGTTCTTC	CASSQSGTFPYNEQFF
18	TRBJ2-6	TRBD2	.	TRBV7-2	TGTGCCAGCAGCTCGGGACTAGCGGGGTTCTCTGGGGCCAACGTCCTGACTTTC	CASSSGLAGFSGANVLTF
15	TRBJ2-3	TRBD1	.	TRBV7-6	TGTGCCAGCAGCCCCGACAGGGTTAGCACAGATACGCAGTATTTT	CASSPDRVSTDTQYF